This T cell receptor beta chain was observed in a study of shared clonotypes between healthy human individuals. Regarding this clone: Its target is not known. Additional DNA sequences in this sample encode the identical CDR3.

Researchers divided each subset's genomic DNA evenly across several immunoSEQ plates. Per the study methods: There were no quality scores in the junction-only immunoSEQ sequences, so filtering differed. The data were produced by immunoSEQ multiplex PCR, yet TCRdb's version contains in-frame clones alone and is incomplete. V, J and clone size reflect that table, while D and trimming were determined from the DNA. The sample lists about 2.1 million clones, 80% to 95% seen once, with around 1.7% in the top ten. This CDR3 region has 13 residues. In germline, CDR1 is MNHEY, CDR2 SMNVEV (reference sequence). V was shortened by 5 bases and J by 0 bases, with 8 bases between the two germline ends. Cells designated naive CD8 were CD45RO-negative and were positively selected for CCR7, with terminally differentiated effector memory CD45RA+ cells excluded. Study results and caveats: It was the few donors that limited the genetic and exposure-history diversity represented.

The sequenced material came from naive CD8+ T cells from PBMCs. The chain combines TRBV27 with TRBJ2-7; no definite D call. The source is a man aged 18 to 35 in good health. Some clones in this sample may be carry-over from other donors' samples. The CDR3 DNA is TGTGCCAGCAGTCCCCCGAGCTCCTACGAGCAGTACTTC. Translated: CASSPPSSYEQYF.